This is a list of T cell receptor beta chains from one sample in a study of shared clonotypes between healthy human individuals. Produced via immunoSEQ multiplex PCR; TCRdb's table is partial and in-frame only. The sample has 200,000 to 250,000 clones, over 60% seen once; the top ten hold 11%. The sequencing input was memory CD4+ T cells sorted from blood. These receptor sequences come from a man younger than 40 in good health. The conserved cysteine and the conserved F or W are not part of the CDR3 here.

TRBJ2-1 TRBV5-8 ASTSGGPYNEQF
TRBJ2-5 TRBV4-1 ASSQSQGLGTQY
TRBJ1-4 TRBV5-1 ASSPRGTVGEKLF
TRBJ1-2 TRBV30 AWSVGPDRT
TRBJ1-2 TRBV30 AWSVGGPYYGYT
TRBJ1-1 TRBV10-1 ASSVDSVGTEAF
TRBJ2-5 TRBV9 ASSVDPILSAETQY
TRBJ2-3 TRBV10-3 AISEPRTSGSTDTQY
TRBJ2-7 TRBV7-2 ASSPRAGSYEQY
TRBJ2-7 TRBV10-2 ASREQGYEQY
TRBJ2-1 TRBV15 ATSRDVGASANEQF
TRBJ2-5 TRBV6-1 ASSGGLDGETQY
TRBJ2-3 TRBV27 ASSFGRSTDTQY
TRBJ2-7 TRBV29-1 SVGGTGAGEQY
TRBJ2-1 TRBV18 ASSPPGGSSYRYNEQF
TRBJ2-5 TRBV10-3 AIGIGGAEETQY
TRBJ2-1 TRBV27 ASSQSRDPPRVYNEQF
TRBJ2-2 TRBV4-1 ASSLSPVNTGELF
TRBJ2-2 TRBV7-8 ASSSLGVAGAGELF
TRBJ2-5 TRBV28 ASSFRDQETQY
TRBJ2-3 TRBV6-5 ATSGPGADTQY
TRBJ2-3 TRBV20-1 SAASDTQY
TRBJ2-2 TRBV4-3 ASSQDVGAANTGELF
TRBJ1-4 TRBV10-1 ASSALLSKGLF
TRBJ2-3 TRBV7-2 ASSLVRATDTQY
TRBJ2-7 TRBV5-1 ASSQIAGAYEQY
TRBJ2-1 TRBV5-1 ASSQGGHQSEQF
TRBJ2-7 TRBV19 ASSIDTGTGLYEQY
TRBJ2-3 TRBV5-1 ASSSSGAPTDTQY
TRBJ2-7 TRBV5-4 ASSKDAGGYEQY
TRBJ2-7 TRBV6-6 ASSSAGVGYEQY
TRBJ1-2 TRBV27 ASSPVSLEGGYT
TRBJ1-5 TRBV2 ASTQGSSNQPQH
TRBJ2-3 TRBV18 ASSSGTSGTGDTQY
TRBJ2-6 TRBV25-1 ASSDPTNSGANVLT
TRBJ2-1 TRBV7-9 ASSLSLAGSYNEQF
TRBJ1-3 TRBV9 ASSVVPGGGNTIY
TRBJ1-5 TRBV29-1 SVAQDRLGNQPQH
TRBJ2-3 TRBV7-6 ASSLGPSTDTQY
TRBJ1-4 TRBV2 ASSDGTGIEKLF
TRBJ2-3 TRBV10-2 ASSVQGRTDTQY
TRBJ2-1 TRBV7-3 ASSTTGYNEQF
TRBJ2-7 TRBV20-1 SARSGDEQY
TRBJ2-4 TRBV19 ASSRDRQGFGVTGKNIQY
TRBJ2-5 TRBV18 ASSPTGGAETQY
TRBJ2-3 TRBV6-1 ASRHRTDTQY
TRBJ1-4 TRBV7-3 ASSLTRDEKLF
TRBJ2-1 TRBV29-1 SGTSGTYNEQF
TRBJ2-1 TRBV7-9 ASSPGTSERNEQF
TRBJ2-7 TRBV4-1 ASSQDDRWAGYEQY
TRBJ2-5 TRBV25-1 ASSEWGDLTSETQY
TRBJ1-2 TRBV2 ASSDRAEAYT
TRBJ2-7 TRBV4-3 ASSQVIREYTYEQY
TRBJ1-1 TRBV6-1 ASRRGDGTEAF
TRBJ1-1 TRBV6-5 ASSWAPGRSEAF